The 17 T cell receptor beta chains given below trace back to one sample, sequenced in a study of identical twins. MiXCR, applied by TCRdb to the 5' RACE reads, yields one record per CDR3 protein. The data show more than 600,000 distinct CDR3 sequences, 18% seen once. Separately, the same data were catalogued under a study of T cells expressing NK-cell markers.

The specimen was PBMCs. The receptors here all came from a woman younger than 35 in good health.

V and J are TRBV12-3 or TRBV12-4 and TRBJ2-7; 7 nucleotides align to TRBD1. Trimming cost V 7 bases and J 6 bases; bases outside gene matches: 12. The CDR3 loop spans 14 amino acids. CDR3 sequence: CASTSDVDRAEQYF. For the CDR3, the DNA is TGTGCCAGCACTTCCGACGTCGACAGGGCCGAGCAGTACTTC.

The chain uses TRBV9 and TRBJ2-2, with TRBD2 matching 12 bases. Germline loops: CDR1 SGDLS, CDR2 YYNGEE. V gave up 3 bases and J gave up 2 bases; unmatched junction bases: 2. The CDR3 has 16 amino acids. The CDR3 sequence is CASSASGRGNTGELFF. The CDR3 DNA follows: TGTGCCAGCAGCGCTAGCGGGAGGGGAAACACCGGGGAGCTGTTTTTT.

The J gene is TRBJ1-5, the V gene TRBV6-1, with D maybe TRBD1 (6 bases). This CDR3 contains 14 residues. V shed 3 bases and J shed 11 bases, with 17 bases lying between them. Germline loops: CDR1 MNHNS, CDR2 SASEGT. CDR3 nucleotides: TGTGCCAGCAGTGAGCATGGGGGCGACTTTGCCCAGCATTTT. It yields the protein CASSEHGGDFAQHF.

This clonotype was recorded a few times. The chain is built from TRBV20-1 and TRBJ2-5; 7 bases match TRBD1. In germline, CDR1 is DFQATT, CDR2 SNEGSKA (reference sequence). The ends lost 6 bases at V and 1 base at J; junction bases unmatched: 5. The CDR3 is made up of 13 amino acids. In nucleotides, the CDR3 is TGCAGTGCCAAAGGGACAGCCCAAGAGACCCAGTACTTC. Translated: CSAKGTAQETQYF.

The CDR3 DNA is TGTGCCAGCAGCCAAGGTACCCGGGAGTACTTC. This gives the protein CASSQGTREYF. The rearrangement links TRBV3-1 to TRBJ2-7, with no clear D. This CDR3 is built from 11 residues. Per germline, CDR1 LGHDT and CDR2 YNNKEL (reference sequence). V lost 1 base, J lost 11 bases, and 9 bases lay in between.

J is TRBJ2-1 and V is TRBV20-1; D gene uncertain. This CDR3 comprises 15 residues. The germline CDR1 and CDR2 sequences are DFQATT and SNEGSKA (reference sequence). The V and J ends lost 1 base and 0 bases respectively, with 10 bases between them. This CDR3 is CSARGNGDSYNEQFF. CDR3 nucleotides: TGCAGTGCTAGAGGAAACGGCGACTCCTACAATGAGCAGTTCTTC.

The chain is built from TRBV7-9 and TRBJ2-1, with 7 positions matching TRBD2. The germline V gene has CDR1 SEHNR and CDR2 FQNEAQ (reference sequence). Germline trimming cut 5 bases from V and 6 bases from J; bases unmatched to any gene: 10. The CDR3 runs to 15 residues. This CDR3 is CASSPPIAGINEQFF. Here the CDR3 DNA reads TGTGCCAGCAGCCCCCCCATAGCGGGTATCAATGAGCAGTTCTTC.

V gene TRBV18 combines with J gene TRBJ2-2; D might be TRBD1 (6 bases). Germline V gene sequence: CDR1 KGHSH, CDR2 LQKENI. The V gene lost 3 bases and the J gene lost 5 bases, with 13 bases spanning the gap. The CDR3 extends over 15 amino acids. CDR3 DNA: TGTGCCAGCTCACCTTACAGGGAAAGAACCGGGGAGCTGTTTTTT. Translating gives CASSPYRERTGELFF.

This clonotype has more than one count but fewer than ten. The chain recombines TRBV7-9 with TRBJ1-1; the D gene is possibly TRBD1 (6 bases). Germline V CDR1 and CDR2: SEHNR, FQNEAQ (reference sequence). CDR3 length: 11 residues. V was shortened by 5 bases and J by 10 bases, with 11 bases between the two germline ends. The CDR3 region has the DNA TGTGCCAGCAGCCACGACAGGACAGCTTTCTTT. Translated: CASSHDRTAFF.

The rearrangement uses TRBV7-2 and TRBJ2-1; 9 bases map to TRBD2. CDR3 length: 15 residues. Germline V gene lookup returns CDR1 SGHTA and CDR2 FQGNSA. V gave up 3 bases and J gave up 9 bases; unmatched junction bases: 9. The CDR3 is CASSFEAGGFGEQFF. The CDR3 DNA sequence: TGTGCCAGCAGCTTCGAGGCGGGGGGGTTCGGTGAGCAGTTCTTC. Full variable domain (rest looked up from reference TRBV7-2 and TRBJ2-1): GAGVSQSPSNKVTEKGKDVELRCDPISGHTALYWYRQSLGQGLEFLIYFQGNSAPDKSGLPSDRFSAERTGGSVSTLTIQRTQQEDSAVYLCASSFEAGGFGEQFFGPGTRLTVL.

The chain recombines TRBV12-3 or TRBV12-4 with TRBJ2-7, with D tentatively TRBD2 (5 bases). Deletions cut 5 bases from V and 0 bases from J, with 11 bases between. There are 14 residues in the CDR3. The CDR3 spells CASSRPDSSYEQYF. The CDR3 nucleotides are TGTGCCAGCAGTCGCCCGGACTCCTCCTACGAGCAGTACTTC.

This clonotype was seen only a few times. V gene TRBV29-1 combines with J gene TRBJ2-1; 10 bases align to TRBD2. V shed 7 bases and J 2 bases; nucleotides not matched to a gene: 14. The CDR3 runs to 17 residues. CDR1 SQVTM and CDR2 ANQGSEA come from the germline V gene. This CDR3 reads CSAGALAGERTYNEQFF. In DNA, the CDR3 is TGCAGCGCCGGGGCCCTAGCGGGAGAGCGGACCTACAATGAGCAGTTCTTC.

This clonotype was seen a handful of times. The J gene is TRBJ2-1, the V gene TRBV27; 7 positions agree with TRBD1. Germline trimming cut 5 bases from V and 0 bases from J; bases unmatched to any gene: 4. The CDR3 runs to 15 residues. From germline, CDR1 is MNHEY and CDR2 SMNVEV (reference sequence). CDR3 in amino acids: CASSPRDSSYNEQFF. The CDR3 bases are TGTGCCAGCAGTCCCCGGGACAGCTCCTACAATGAGCAGTTCTTC.

This clonotype was seen only a few times. The chain carries TRBV7-2 and TRBJ1-4; D gene ambiguous. CDR1 is SGHTA and CDR2 is FQGNSA in the germline V gene. V lost 3 bases, J lost 7 bases, and 21 bases lay in between. CDR3 length: 17 amino acids. The CDR3 nucleotides read TGTGCCAGCAGCTTCCGGGTCTCCTCAGGTCGCGGTGAAAAACTGTTTTTT. It codes for CASSFRVSSGRGEKLFF.

The rearrangement uses TRBV6-5 and TRBJ1-1; D gene unclear. The CDR3 is 10 residues long. The germline V and J ends were trimmed by 7 bases and 7 bases, with 7 bases remaining between them. Germline CDR1 reads MNHEY; CDR2 reads SVGAGI. Here the CDR3 reads CASMGNEAFF. In nucleotides, the CDR3 is TGTGCCAGCATGGGGAATGAAGCTTTCTTT.

This sequence joins TRBV20-1 and TRBJ2-2, with a weak D call TRBD2 (6 bases). The germline V gene encodes CDR1 DFQATT and CDR2 SNEGSKA (reference sequence). V was shortened by 6 bases and J by 2 bases, with 10 bases between the two germline ends. CDR3 length: 13 residues. The CDR3 coding sequence is TGCAGTGCGCGGGACTCTAACACCGGGGAGCTGTTTTTT. Translated, it gives CSARDSNTGELFF.

The rearrangement links TRBV18 to TRBJ2-7; 7 bases match TRBD1. The CDR3 loop spans 16 amino acids. CDR1 is KGHSH and CDR2 is LQKENI in the germline V gene. The J segment lost 2 bases and the V segment lost 0 bases, leaving 7 bases of the junction unmatched. The CDR3 DNA sequence: TGTGCCAGCTCACCACCGAGGATTGGACAGGCCTACGAGCAGTACTTC. This gives the protein CASSPPRIGQAYEQYF.